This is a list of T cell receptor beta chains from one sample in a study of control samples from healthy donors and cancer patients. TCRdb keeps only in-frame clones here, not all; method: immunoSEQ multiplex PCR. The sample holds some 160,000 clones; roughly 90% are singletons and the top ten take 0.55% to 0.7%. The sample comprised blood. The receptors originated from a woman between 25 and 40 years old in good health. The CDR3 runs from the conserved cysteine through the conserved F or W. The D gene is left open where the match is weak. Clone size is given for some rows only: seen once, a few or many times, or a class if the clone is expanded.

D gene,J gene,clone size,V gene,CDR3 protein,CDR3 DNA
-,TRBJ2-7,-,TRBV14,CASSQEVPPYEQYF,TGTGCCAGCAGCCAAGAGGTACCCCCCTACGAGCAGTACTTC
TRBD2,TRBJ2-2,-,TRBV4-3,CASSQGLSGSAGELFF,TGCGCCAGCAGCCAAGGCCTTAGCGGGAGCGCCGGGGAGCTGTTTTTT
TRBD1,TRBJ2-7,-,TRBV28,CASSPNVQGADEQYF,TGTGCCAGCAGTCCCAACGTACAGGGGGCTGACGAGCAGTACTTC
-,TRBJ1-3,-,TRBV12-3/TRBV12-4,CASSFGGNTIYF,TGTGCCAGCAGTTTCGGTGGAAACACCATATATTTT
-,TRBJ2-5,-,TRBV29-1,CSVEYENLLQETQYF,TGCAGCGTTGAATATGAGAACCTACTCCAAGAGACCCAGTACTTC
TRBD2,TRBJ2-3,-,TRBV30,CAWTGGDSTDTQYF,TGTGCCTGGACCGGGGGGGATAGCACAGATACGCAGTATTTT
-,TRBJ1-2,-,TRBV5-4,CASSLWGVGGGYTF,TGTGCCAGCAGCTTATGGGGAGTGGGGGGCGGCTACACCTTC
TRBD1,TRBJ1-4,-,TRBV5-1,CASSLTGTGSATNEKLFF,TGCGCCAGCAGCTTAACCGGGACAGGGAGTGCAACTAATGAAAAACTGTTTTTT
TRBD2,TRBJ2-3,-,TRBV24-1,CATSDLPGLAGVSDTQYF,TGTGCCACCAGTGATTTGCCAGGACTAGCGGGAGTATCAGATACGCAGTATTTT
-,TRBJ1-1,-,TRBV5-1,CASSWGAGDISRDPEAFF,TGCGCCAGCAGCTGGGGAGCAGGGGACATCTCCCGGGACCCTGAAGCTTTCTTT
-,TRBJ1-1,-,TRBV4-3,CASSQVQVGEAFF,TGCGCCAGCAGCCAAGTTCAGGTGGGTGAAGCTTTCTTT
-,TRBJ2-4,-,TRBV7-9,CASSSTDSGLLGNIQYF,TGTGCCAGCAGCTCCACCGACAGCGGGCTGCTCGGAAACATTCAGTACTTC
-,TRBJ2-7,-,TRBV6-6,CASSYWKDFSYEQYF,TGTGCCAGCAGTTACTGGAAGGACTTCTCCTACGAGCAGTACTTC
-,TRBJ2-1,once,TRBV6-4,CASSEEPPGEQFF,TGTGCCAGCAGTGAGGAACCCCCCGGGGAGCAGTTCTTC
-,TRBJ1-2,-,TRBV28,CASSLQHRGYTF,TGTGCCAGCAGTTTACAGCATCGGGGGTACACCTTC
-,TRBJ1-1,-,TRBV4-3,CASSQDWGNTEAFF,TGCGCCAGCAGCCAAGATTGGGGCAACACTGAAGCTTTCTTT
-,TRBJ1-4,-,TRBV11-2,CASANLRGRTNEKLFF,TGTGCCAGCGCCAACCTCAGGGGTAGGACTAATGAAAAACTGTTTTTT
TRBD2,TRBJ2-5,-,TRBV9,CASSVEYEAGGETQYF,TGTGCCAGCAGCGTAGAGTACGAGGCCGGGGGGGAGACCCAGTACTTC
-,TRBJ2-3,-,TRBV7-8,CASSLALYSSTDTQYF,TGTGCCAGCAGCTTAGCCCTGTACTCTAGCACAGATACGCAGTATTTT
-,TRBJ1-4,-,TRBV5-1,CASSSTVQGEKLFF,TGCGCCAGCAGCTCGACAGTACAGGGAGAAAAACTGTTTTTT
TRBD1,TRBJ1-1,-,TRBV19,CASKAGGFNTEAFF,TGTGCCAGTAAGGCAGGGGGCTTTAACACTGAAGCTTTCTTT
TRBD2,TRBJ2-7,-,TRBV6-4,CASSVAGTSGPPAYEQYF,TGTGCCAGCAGTGTTGCCGGGACTAGCGGCCCCCCTGCCTACGAGCAGTACTTC
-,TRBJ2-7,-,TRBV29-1,CSVAGGGTYEQYF,TGCAGCGTTGCCGGAGGGGGCACCTACGAGCAGTACTTC
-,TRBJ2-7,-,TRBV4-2,CASSQQDQGGYEQYF,TGTGCCAGCAGCCAACAAGATCAGGGGGGTTACGAGCAGTACTTC
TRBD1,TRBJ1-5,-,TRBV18,CASSLNRGGRFQPQHF,TGTGCCAGCTCACTAAACAGGGGGGGTAGGTTTCAGCCCCAGCATTTT
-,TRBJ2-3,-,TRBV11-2,CASSLDRWMGLPKDPDTQYF,TGTGCCAGCAGCTTAGATCGGTGGATGGGACTCCCAAAGGATCCAGATACGCAGTATTTT
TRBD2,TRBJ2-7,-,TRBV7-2,CASSSTGTKHYEQYF,TGTGCCAGCAGCTCCACCGGGACTAAGCACTACGAGCAGTACTTC
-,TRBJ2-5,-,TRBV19,CASSIWGAQETQYF,TGTGCCAGTAGTATATGGGGGGCTCAAGAGACCCAGTACTTC
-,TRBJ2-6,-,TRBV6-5,CASRDRLPGANVLTF,TGTGCCAGCCGGGACCGCCTTCCGGGGGCCAACGTCCTGACTTTC
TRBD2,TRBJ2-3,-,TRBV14,CASSPRSGFTGLAATDTQYF,TGTGCCAGCAGCCCCCGCTCAGGTTTTACGGGACTAGCGGCTACAGATACGCAGTATTTT
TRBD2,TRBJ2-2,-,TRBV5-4,CASSVGGLGGTGELFF,TGTGCCAGCAGCGTGGGGGGACTAGGAGGCACCGGGGAGCTGTTTTTT
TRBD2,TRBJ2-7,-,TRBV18,CASSPPRIGEGPYEQYF,TGTGCCAGCTCACCACCCCGGATAGGGGAGGGCCCCTACGAGCAGTACTTC
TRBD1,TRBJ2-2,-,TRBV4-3,CASSQRQGNTGELFF,TGCGCCAGCAGCCAAAGACAGGGGAACACCGGGGAGCTGTTTTTT
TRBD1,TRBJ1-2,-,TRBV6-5,CASSKDRGGGYTF,TGTGCCAGCAGTAAGGACAGGGGGGGAGGCTACACCTTC
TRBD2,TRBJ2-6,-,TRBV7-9,CASSLGLAGASGANVLTF,TGTGCCAGCAGCTTGGGACTAGCGGGAGCCTCCGGGGCCAACGTCCTGACTTTC